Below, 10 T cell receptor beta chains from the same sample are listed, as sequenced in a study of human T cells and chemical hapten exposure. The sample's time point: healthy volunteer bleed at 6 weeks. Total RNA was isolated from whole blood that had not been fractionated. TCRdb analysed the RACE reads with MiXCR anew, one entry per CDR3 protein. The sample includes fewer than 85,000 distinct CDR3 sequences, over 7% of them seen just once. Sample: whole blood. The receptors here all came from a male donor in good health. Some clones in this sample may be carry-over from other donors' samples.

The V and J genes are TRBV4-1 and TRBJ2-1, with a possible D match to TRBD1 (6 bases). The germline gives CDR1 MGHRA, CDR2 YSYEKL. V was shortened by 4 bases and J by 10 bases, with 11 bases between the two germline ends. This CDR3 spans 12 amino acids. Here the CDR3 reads CASSPQGDEQFF. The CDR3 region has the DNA TGCGCCAGCAGCCCACAGGGCGACGAGCAGTTCTTC.

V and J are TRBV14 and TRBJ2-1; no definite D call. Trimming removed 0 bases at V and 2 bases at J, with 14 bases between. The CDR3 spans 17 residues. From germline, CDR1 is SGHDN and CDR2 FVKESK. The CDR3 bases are TGTGCCAGCAGCCAAGATGGTCGGGTGGCCGCCTACAATGAGCAGTTCTTC. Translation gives CASSQDGRVAAYNEQFF.

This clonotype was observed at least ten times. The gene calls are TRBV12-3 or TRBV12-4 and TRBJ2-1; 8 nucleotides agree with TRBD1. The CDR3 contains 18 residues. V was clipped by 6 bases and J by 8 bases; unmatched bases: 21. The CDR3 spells CASSSNARGLRPTYEQFF. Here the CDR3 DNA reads TGTGCCAGCAGCTCCAATGCCAGGGGGCTCCGACCTACTTATGAGCAGTTCTTC.

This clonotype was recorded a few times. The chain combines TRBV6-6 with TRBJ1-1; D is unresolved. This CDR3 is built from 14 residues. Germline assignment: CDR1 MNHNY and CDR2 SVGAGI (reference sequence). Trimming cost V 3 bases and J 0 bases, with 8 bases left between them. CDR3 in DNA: TGTGCCAGCAGTTATGGGCTGCTGAACACTGAAGCTTTCTTT. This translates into CASSYGLLNTEAFF.

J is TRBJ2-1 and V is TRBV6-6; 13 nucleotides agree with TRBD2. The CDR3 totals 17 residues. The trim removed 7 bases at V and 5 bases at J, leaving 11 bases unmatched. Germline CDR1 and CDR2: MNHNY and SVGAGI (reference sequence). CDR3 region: CASTPGLAGDLDNEQFF. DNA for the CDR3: TGTGCCAGCACGCCCGGACTAGCGGGAGACTTGGACAATGAGCAGTTCTTC.

The CDR3 sequence: CASSQNPSSGANVLTF. In DNA, the CDR3 is TGCGCCAGCAGCCAAAATCCTAGCTCTGGGGCCAACGTCCTGACTTTC. This sequence joins TRBV4-3 and TRBJ2-6; no firm D call. Trimming stripped 2 bases from V and 0 bases from J, with 8 bases between. The CDR3 runs 16 residues. Germline CDR1 LGHNA, CDR2 YSLEER.

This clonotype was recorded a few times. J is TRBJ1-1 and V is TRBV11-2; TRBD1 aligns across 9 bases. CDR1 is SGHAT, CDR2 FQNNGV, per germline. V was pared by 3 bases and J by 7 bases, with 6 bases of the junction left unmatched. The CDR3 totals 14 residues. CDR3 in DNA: TGTGCCAGCAGCTTCACGGGACAGGGTTTTGAAGCTTTCTTT. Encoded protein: CASSFTGQGFEAFF.

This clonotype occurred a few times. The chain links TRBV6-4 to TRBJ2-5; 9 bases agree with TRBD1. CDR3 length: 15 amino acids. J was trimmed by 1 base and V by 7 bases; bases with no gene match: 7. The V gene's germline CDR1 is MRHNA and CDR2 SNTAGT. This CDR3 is CASIRDRALQETQYF. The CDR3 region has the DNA TGTGCCAGCATCCGGGACAGGGCCCTCCAAGAGACCCAGTACTTC.

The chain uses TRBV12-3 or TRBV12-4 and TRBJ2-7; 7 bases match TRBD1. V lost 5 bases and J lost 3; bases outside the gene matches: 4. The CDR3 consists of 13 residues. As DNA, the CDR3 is TGTGCCAGCAGTCGACAGGGCCTCTACGAGCAGTACTTC. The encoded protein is CASSRQGLYEQYF.

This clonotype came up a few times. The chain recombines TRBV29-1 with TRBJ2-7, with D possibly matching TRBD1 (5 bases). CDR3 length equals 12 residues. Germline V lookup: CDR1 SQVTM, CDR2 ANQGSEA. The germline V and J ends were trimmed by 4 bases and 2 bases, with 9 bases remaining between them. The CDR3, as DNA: TGCAGCGTTGGAGCAGGGCCCTACGAGCAGTACTTC. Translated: CSVGAGPYEQYF.